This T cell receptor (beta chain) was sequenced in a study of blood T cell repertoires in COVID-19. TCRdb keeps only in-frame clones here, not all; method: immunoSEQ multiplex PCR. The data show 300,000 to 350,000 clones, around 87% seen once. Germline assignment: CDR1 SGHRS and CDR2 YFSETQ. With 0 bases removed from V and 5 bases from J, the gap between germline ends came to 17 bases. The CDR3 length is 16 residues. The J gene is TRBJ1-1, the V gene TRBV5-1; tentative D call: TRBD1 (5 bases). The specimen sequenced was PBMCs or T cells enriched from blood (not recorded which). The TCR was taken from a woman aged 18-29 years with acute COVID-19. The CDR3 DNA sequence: TGCGCCAGCAGCTTGGATTGGGGCAACCGCGGTACTGAAGCTTTCTTT. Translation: CASSLDWGNRGTEAFF.